This T cell receptor beta chain was sequenced in a study of neurological immune-mediated disorders. The unsorted libraries were produced from 2 million PBMCs held at -80 C. The cDNA was synthesized by 5'RACE incorporating 10-nucleotide random UMIs. From the 5' RACE reads, TCRdb called clonotypes with MiXCR, one entry per CDR3 protein. The table shows under 75,000 distinct CDR3 sequences, with approximately 3.1% occurring only once. This clonotype was detected many times. Its target is not known. The length of the CDR3 is 17 residues. Germline-derived CDR1 and CDR2 are SGHRS and YFSETQ. Trimming took off 4 bases at V and 2 bases at J, with 18 bases between the two ends. Notes on the study in general: One related-CDR3 cluster, found by phylogenetic grouping, held repertoires of 18 of 34 multiple sclerosis patients and is a possible signature. CDR3 amino acid sequences of expanded clones were not shared across subjects, a result suggesting private repertoires in all groups.

The specimen sequenced was PBMCs. V and J are TRBV5-1 and TRBJ2-2, with D possibly being TRBD1 (6 bases). The sequence was collected from a woman aged 55 to 70 with multiple sclerosis. The DNA of the CDR3 is TGCGCCAGCAGCATAAAACAGGGAAGTCTAAACACCGGGGAGCTGTTTTTT. This gives the protein CASSIKQGSLNTGELFF.